Each of the 2 T cell receptor beta chains below was sequenced from the same sample in a study of OX40 agonist ivuxolimab in advanced cancers. Generated by immunoSEQ multiplex PCR, the TCRdb table keeps only in-frame clones and is missing some. Seen here are tens of thousands of clones, roughly 87% observed once, and the top ten hold 13% to 15%. Sequenced material: CD4+ or CD8+ T cells sorted from blood, taken in a trial of the OX40 agonist ivuxolimab. These receptors came from an adult with an advanced solid tumor such as melanoma, head and neck, liver or kidney cancer.

The V and J genes are TRBV7-9 and TRBJ2-7, with D perhaps assigned TRBD1 or TRBD2 (5 bases each). This CDR3 is built from 14 residues. Germline lookup yields CDR1 SEHNR and CDR2 FQNEAQ (reference sequence). V was trimmed by 4 bases and J by 1 base, leaving 11 bases between them. This chain's CDR3 is CASSWAEGSYEQYF. CDR3 bases: TGTGCCAGCAGCTGGGCAGAGGGGTCCTACGAGCAGTACTTC.

J is TRBJ1-1 and V is TRBV6-1, with D unclear. Germline lookup yields CDR1 MNHNS and CDR2 SASEGT. V dropped 6 bases and J dropped 2 bases, with 7 bases sitting between them. The CDR3 extends over 12 amino acids. The CDR3 is CASRTANTEAFF. The DNA of the CDR3 is TGTGCCAGCAGAACGGCTAACACTGAAGCTTTCTTT.